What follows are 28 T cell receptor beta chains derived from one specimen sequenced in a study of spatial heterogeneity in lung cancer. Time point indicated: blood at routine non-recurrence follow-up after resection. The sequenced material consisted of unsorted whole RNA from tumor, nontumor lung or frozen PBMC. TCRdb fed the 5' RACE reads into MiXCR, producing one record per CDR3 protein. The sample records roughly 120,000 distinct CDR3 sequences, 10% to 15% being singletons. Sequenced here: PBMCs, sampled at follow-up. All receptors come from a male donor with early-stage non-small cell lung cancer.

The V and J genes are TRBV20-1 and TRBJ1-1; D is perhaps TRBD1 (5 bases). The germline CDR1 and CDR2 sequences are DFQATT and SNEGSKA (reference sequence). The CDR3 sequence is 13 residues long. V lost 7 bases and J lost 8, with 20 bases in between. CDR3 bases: TGCAGTGGGATAAAATCCGGCAGGGCCGAAGCTTTCTTT. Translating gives CSGIKSGRAEAFF.

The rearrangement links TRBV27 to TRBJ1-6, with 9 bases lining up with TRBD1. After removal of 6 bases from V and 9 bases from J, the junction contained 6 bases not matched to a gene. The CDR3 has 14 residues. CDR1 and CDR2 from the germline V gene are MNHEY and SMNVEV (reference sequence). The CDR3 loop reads CASRVQGAGSPLHF. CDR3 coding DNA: TGTGCCAGCAGGGTACAGGGGGCCGGTTCACCCCTCCACTTT.

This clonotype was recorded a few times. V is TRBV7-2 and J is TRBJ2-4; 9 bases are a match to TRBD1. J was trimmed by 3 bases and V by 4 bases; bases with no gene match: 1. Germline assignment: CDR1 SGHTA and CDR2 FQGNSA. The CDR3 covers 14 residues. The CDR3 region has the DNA TGTGCCAGCAGCTCGACAGGGGGCAAAAACATTCAGTACTTC. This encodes CASSSTGGKNIQYF.

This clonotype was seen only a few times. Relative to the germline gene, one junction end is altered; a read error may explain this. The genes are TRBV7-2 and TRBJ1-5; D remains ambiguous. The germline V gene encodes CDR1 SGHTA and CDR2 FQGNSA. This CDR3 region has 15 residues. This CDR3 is CASSIARRANQPQHF. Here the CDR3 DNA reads TGTGCCAGCAGCATAGCTCGGAGGGCCAATCAGCCCCAGCATTTT.

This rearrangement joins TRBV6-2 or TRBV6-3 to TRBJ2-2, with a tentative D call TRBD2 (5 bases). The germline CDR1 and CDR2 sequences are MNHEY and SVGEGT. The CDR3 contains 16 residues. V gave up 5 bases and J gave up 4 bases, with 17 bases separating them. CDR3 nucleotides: TGTGCCAGCAGTCGCCCCAAGGTCCGGGGCACCGGGGAGCTGTTTTTT. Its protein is CASSRPKVRGTGELFF.

DNA of the CDR3: TGTGCCAGCAGTTACTCGGGACTAGCGGGGGGCCTAGCCCCCAGCTACAATGAGCAGTTCTTC. Its translation is CASSYSGLAGGLAPSYNEQFF. The chain carries TRBV6-2 or TRBV6-3 and TRBJ2-1; 15 bases fit TRBD2. Germline V gene sequence: CDR1 MNHEY, CDR2 SVGEGT. This CDR3 spans 21 amino acids. V trimming: 0 bases; J trimming: 3 bases; junction bases outside the gene matches: 12.

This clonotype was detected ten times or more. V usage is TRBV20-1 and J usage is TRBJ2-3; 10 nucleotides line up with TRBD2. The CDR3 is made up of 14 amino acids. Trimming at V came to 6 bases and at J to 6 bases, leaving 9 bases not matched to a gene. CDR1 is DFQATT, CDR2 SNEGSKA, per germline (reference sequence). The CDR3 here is CSATLAGAFDTQYF. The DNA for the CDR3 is TGCAGTGCGACTCTAGCGGGGGCGTTCGATACGCAGTATTTT.

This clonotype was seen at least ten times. As DNA, the CDR3 is TGTGCCAGCAGGAAACTCACGGGGAGGGCTGGGGCCAACGTCCTGACTTTC. This sequence encodes CASRKLTGRAGANVLTF. This sequence joins TRBV28 and TRBJ2-6; the match to TRBD2 covers 7 bases. CDR3 length: 17 amino acids. V trimming: 6 bases; J trimming: 2 bases; junction bases outside the gene matches: 10. The germline V gene encodes CDR1 MDHEN and CDR2 SYDVKM.

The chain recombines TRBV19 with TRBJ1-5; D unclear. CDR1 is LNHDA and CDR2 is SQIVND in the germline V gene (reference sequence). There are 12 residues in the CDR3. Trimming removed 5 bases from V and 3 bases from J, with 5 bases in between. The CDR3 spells CASSVANQPQHF. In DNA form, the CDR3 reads TGTGCCAGTAGTGTGGCCAATCAGCCCCAGCATTTT.

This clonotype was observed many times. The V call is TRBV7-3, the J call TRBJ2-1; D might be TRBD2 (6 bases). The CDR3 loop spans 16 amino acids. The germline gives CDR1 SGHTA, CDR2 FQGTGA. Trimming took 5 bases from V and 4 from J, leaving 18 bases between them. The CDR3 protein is CASSPAGAGLYNEQFF. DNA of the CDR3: TGTGCCAGCAGCCCCGCCGGTGCGGGGCTTTACAATGAGCAGTTCTTC.

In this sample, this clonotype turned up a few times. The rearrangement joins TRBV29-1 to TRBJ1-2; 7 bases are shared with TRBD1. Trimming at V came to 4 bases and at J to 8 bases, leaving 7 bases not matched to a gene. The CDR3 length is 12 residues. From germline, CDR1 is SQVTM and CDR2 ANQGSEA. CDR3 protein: CSVGRTGEGYTF. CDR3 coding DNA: TGCAGCGTTGGAAGAACAGGGGAGGGCTACACCTTC.

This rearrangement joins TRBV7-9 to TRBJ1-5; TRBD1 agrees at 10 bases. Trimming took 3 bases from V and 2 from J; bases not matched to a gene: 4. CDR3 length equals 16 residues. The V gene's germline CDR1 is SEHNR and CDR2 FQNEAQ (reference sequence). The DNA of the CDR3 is TGTGCCAGCAGCTTCTCCGGGACAGGGGGCAATCAGCCCCAGCATTTT. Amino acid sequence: CASSFSGTGGNQPQHF.

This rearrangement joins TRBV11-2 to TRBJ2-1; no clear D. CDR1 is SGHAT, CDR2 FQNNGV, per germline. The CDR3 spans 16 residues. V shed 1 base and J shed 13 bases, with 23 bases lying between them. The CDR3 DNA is TGTGCCAGCAGCTTAGCCCTCCGGGCCCAAAGTTCCAAACAGTTCTTC. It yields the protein CASSLALRAQSSKQFF.

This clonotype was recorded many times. The DNA of the CDR3 is TGCGCCAGCAGCATGCCAGCTATCACCGGGGAGCTGTTTTTT. It translates to CASSMPAITGELFF. This chain joins TRBV5-1 and TRBJ2-2, with D hard to call. Germline-derived CDR1 and CDR2 are SGHRS and YFSETQ. Trimming took off 4 bases at V and 4 bases at J, with 11 bases between the two ends. CDR3 size: 14 residues.

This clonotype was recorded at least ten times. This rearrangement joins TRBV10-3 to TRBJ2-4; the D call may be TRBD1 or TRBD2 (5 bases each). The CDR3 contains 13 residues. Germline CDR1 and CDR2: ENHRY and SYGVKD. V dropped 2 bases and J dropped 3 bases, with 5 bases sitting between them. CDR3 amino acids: CAISEGGKNIQYF. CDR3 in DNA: TGTGCCATCAGTGAGGGGGGCAAAAACATTCAGTACTTC.

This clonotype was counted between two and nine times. CDR3 bases: TGTGCCAGCAGTTTTTATGGGGGGACGAATGAGCAGTTCTTC. Its translation is CASSFYGGTNEQFF. This chain joins TRBV28 and TRBJ2-1; D perhaps matches TRBD2 (6 bases). The CDR3 runs to 14 residues. The germline CDR1 and CDR2 sequences are MDHEN and SYDVKM. The V and J ends lost 3 bases and 7 bases respectively, with 13 bases between them.

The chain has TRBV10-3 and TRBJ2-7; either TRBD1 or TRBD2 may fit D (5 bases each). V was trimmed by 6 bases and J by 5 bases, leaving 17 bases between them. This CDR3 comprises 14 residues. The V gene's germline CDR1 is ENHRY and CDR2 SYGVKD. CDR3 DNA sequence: TGTGCCATCAGAAGAGCCGGGACCTTCCACGAGCAGTACTTC. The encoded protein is CAIRRAGTFHEQYF.

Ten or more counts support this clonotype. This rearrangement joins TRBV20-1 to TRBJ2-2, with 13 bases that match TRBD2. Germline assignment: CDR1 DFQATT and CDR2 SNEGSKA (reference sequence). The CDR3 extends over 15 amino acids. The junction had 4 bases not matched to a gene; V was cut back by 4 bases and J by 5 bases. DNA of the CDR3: TGCAGTGCTAACCGACTAGCGGGGGGAACCGGGGAGCTGTTTTTT. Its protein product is CSANRLAGGTGELFF.

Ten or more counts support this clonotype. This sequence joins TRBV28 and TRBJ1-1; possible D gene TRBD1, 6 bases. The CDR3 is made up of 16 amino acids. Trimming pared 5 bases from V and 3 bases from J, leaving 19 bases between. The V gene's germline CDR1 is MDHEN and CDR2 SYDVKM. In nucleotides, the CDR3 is TGTGCCAGCAGTCCCACGGGAGCAGGGGTAGACACTGAAGCTTTCTTT. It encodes CASSPTGAGVDTEAFF.

The CDR3 region is CASSNRGTRNNEQFF. Written as DNA, the CDR3 is TGTGCCAGCAGCAATAGAGGGACTAGGAACAATGAGCAGTTCTTC. This rearrangement joins TRBV7-2 to TRBJ2-1; TRBD2 matches at 8 bases. Trimming at V came to 5 bases and at J to 5 bases, leaving 8 bases not matched to a gene. The CDR3 is made up of 15 amino acids. The V gene's germline CDR1 is SGHTA and CDR2 FQGNSA.

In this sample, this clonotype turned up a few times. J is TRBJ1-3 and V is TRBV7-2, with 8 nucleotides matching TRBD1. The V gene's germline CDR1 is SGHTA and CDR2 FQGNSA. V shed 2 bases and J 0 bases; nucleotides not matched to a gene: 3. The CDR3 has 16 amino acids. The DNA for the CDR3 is TGTGCCAGCAGCTTACAGGGGGCCCCCTCTGGAAACACCATATATTTT. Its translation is CASSLQGAPSGNTIYF.

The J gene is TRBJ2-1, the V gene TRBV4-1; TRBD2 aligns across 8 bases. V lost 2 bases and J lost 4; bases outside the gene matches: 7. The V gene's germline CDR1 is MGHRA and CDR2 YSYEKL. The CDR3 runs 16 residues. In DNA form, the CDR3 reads TGCGCCAGCAGCCAACCCGGGACTAGTAGGTACAATGAGCAGTTCTTC. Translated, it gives CASSQPGTSRYNEQFF.

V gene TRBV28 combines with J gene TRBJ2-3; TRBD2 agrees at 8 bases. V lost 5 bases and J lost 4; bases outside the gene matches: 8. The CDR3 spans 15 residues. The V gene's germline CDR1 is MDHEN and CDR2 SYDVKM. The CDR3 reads CASSLPGSGADTQYF. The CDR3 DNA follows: TGTGCCAGCAGTCTCCCGGGTAGCGGGGCAGATACGCAGTATTTT.

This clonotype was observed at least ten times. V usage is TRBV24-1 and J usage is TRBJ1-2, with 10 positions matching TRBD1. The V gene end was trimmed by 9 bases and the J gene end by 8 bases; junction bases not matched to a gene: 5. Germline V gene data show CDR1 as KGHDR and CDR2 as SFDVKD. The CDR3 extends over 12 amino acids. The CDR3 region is CATSGTGVGYTF. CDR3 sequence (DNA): TGTGCCACCTCCGGGACAGGGGTAGGCTACACCTTC.

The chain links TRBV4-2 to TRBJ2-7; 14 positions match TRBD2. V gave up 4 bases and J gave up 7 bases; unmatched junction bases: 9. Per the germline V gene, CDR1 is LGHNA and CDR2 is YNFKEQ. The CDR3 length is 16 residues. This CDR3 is CASSRETSGGVREQYF. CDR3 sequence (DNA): TGTGCCAGCAGCCGAGAGACTAGCGGGGGGGTGAGGGAGCAGTACTTC.

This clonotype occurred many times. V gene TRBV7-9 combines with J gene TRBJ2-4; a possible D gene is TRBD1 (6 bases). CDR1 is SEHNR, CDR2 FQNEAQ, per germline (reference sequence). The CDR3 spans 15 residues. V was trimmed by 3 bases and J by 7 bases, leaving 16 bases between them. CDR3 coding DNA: TGTGCCAGCAGCTTCGATGGACAGATGGGTAACATTCAGTACTTC. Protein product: CASSFDGQMGNIQYF.

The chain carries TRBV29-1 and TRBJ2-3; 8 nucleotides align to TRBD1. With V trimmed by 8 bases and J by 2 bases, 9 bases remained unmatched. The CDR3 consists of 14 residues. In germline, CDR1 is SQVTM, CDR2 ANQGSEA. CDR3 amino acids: CSIGTTGVTDTQYF. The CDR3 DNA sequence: TGCAGCATTGGGACGACAGGGGTCACAGATACGCAGTATTTT.

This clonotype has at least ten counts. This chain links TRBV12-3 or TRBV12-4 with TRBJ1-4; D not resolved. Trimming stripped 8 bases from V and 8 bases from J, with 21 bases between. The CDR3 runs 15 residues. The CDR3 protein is CASVGDDPAREKLFF. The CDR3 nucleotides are TGTGCCAGCGTCGGAGACGACCCTGCGAGGGAAAAACTGTTTTTT.